This T cell receptor (beta chain) comes out of a study of spatial heterogeneity in lung cancer. TCRdb independently ran MiXCR on the 5' RACE reads; one entry per CDR3 protein. The repertoire holds under 25,000 distinct CDR3 sequences, with 6.9% as singletons. Germline assignment: CDR1 MNHEY and CDR2 SMNVEV (reference sequence). The CDR3 spans 15 residues. Trimming at V came to 3 bases and at J to 7 bases, leaving 9 bases not matched to a gene. This clonotype was found many times. Time point denoted: sample taken at primary tumor resection. Whole RNA was taken from tumor, nontumor lung or frozen PBMC; it was then sequenced unsorted.

Sequencing was performed on PBMCs, taken at surgery. The TCR originated in a male donor with early-stage non-small cell lung cancer. The rearrangement uses TRBV27 and TRBJ2-7, with 10 bases identical to TRBD2. The CDR3 sequence is CASSFLTSGTGEQYF. Here the CDR3 DNA reads TGTGCCAGCAGTTTCTTAACTAGCGGGACCGGAGAGCAGTACTTC.